Below are 14 T cell receptor beta chains sequenced from a single sample in a study of blood T cells in healthy people across ages (dated by TCRdb to the mid-2010s). To prepare the library, 5' RACE was applied. The listed sequencing device is Illumina HiSeq 2500. A second PCR of roughly 7 to 12 cycles was performed with a sample-barcoded 5' primer and a J-beta primer mix. Through fastp at Q25 and MiXCR, TCRdb rebuilt clones from the public reads, retaining in-frame beta chains. Each CDR3 protein gets just one entry, which takes the most common genes and DNA from the rows behind it. The sample yields roughly 700,000 distinct CDR3 sequences; more than 40% were counted once. 25% to 35% of the sample is held by the ten biggest clonotypes. Material: blood. These receptor sequences come from a woman aged 55-69 years in good health.

V gene TRBV7-9 combines with J gene TRBJ2-3; possibly TRBD2 for D (6 bases). Per germline, CDR1 SEHNR and CDR2 FQNEAQ (reference sequence). CDR3 length: 12 residues. Trimming left V 0 bases short and J 10 bases short, with 8 bases between. Here the CDR3 reads CASSLAWGAQYF. CDR3 nucleotides: TGTGCCAGCAGCTTAGCCTGGGGGGCGCAGTATTTT.

This chain joins TRBV4-2 and TRBJ1-6; 8 bases line up with TRBD1. Germline loops: CDR1 LGHNA, CDR2 YNFKEQ. V shed 4 bases, J shed 0 bases, and the junction held 8 bases outside the gene matches. The CDR3 consists of 18 residues. CDR3: CASSRSGGFGSYNSPLHF. The CDR3 DNA follows: TGTGCCAGCAGCCGCTCAGGGGGCTTTGGCTCCTATAATTCACCCCTCCACTTT.

This clonotype was seen more than once but under ten times. J is TRBJ2-1 and V is TRBV10-3, with 11 bases fitting TRBD1. V shed 4 bases and J 6 bases; nucleotides not matched to a gene: 5. The CDR3 runs to 15 residues. Germline V CDR1 and CDR2: ENHRY, SYGVKD. The CDR3 nucleotides read TGTGCCATCAGTGGCCGGGACAGGGGGGGCAATGAGCAGTTCTTC. Amino acids: CAISGRDRGGNEQFF.

The genes are TRBV20-1 and TRBJ2-1, with D maybe TRBD1 (6 bases). V was cut by 6 bases and J by 0 bases, with 27 bases left in between. The germline CDR1 and CDR2 sequences are DFQATT and SNEGSKA (reference sequence). The CDR3 covers 19 residues. CDR3 sequence: CSASPGTIIGFGSYNEQFF. In DNA form, the CDR3 reads TGCAGTGCCAGCCCCGGGACAATAATAGGGTTTGGCTCCTACAATGAGCAGTTCTTC.

The rearrangement joins TRBV6-5 to TRBJ1-1; no definite D call. V lost 3 bases to trimming and J lost 5 bases, with 13 bases between them. From germline, CDR1 is MNHEY and CDR2 SVGAGI. The CDR3 covers 14 residues. The CDR3 is CASSYNPRTTEAFF. The CDR3 DNA reads TGTGCCAGCAGTTATAACCCGCGCACGACTGAAGCTTTCTTT.

The chain recombines TRBV28 with TRBJ2-7; TRBD1 aligns across 9 bases. Trimming took 2 bases from V and 1 from J; bases not matched to a gene: 3. Per germline, CDR1 MDHEN and CDR2 SYDVKM. The CDR3 extends over 15 amino acids. The chain's CDR3 is CASSLIGTGSYEQYF. Written as DNA, the CDR3 is TGTGCCAGCAGTTTAATAGGGACAGGGTCCTACGAGCAGTACTTC.

J is TRBJ1-5 and V is TRBV15; D is ambiguous. Germline-derived CDR1 and CDR2 are LNHNV and YYDKDF (reference sequence). This CDR3 comprises 14 residues. Trimming removed 3 bases from V and 5 bases from J, with 11 bases in between. In DNA form, the CDR3 reads TGTGCCACCAGCAGTCACGGAAAGGATCAGCCCCAGCATTTT. It is translated as CATSSHGKDQPQHF.

This chain uses TRBV7-2 with TRBJ1-2, with a tentative D call TRBD1 (6 bases). Germline assignment: CDR1 SGHTA and CDR2 FQGNSA. Trimming stripped 5 bases from V and 3 bases from J, with 16 bases between. This CDR3 spans 15 amino acids. The CDR3 loop is CASSPTQGWDYGYTF. The CDR3 DNA reads as TGTGCCAGCAGCCCAACTCAGGGGTGGGACTATGGCTACACCTTC.

The CDR3 DNA follows: TGCGCCAGCACTAAGGGGGCGGATGGGGCCAACGTCCTGACTTTC. It translates to CASTKGADGANVLTF. The chain combines TRBV4-3 with TRBJ2-6; 7 positions agree with TRBD1. The V and J ends lost 7 bases and 3 bases, in that order; junction bases with no gene match: 6. This CDR3 region has 15 residues. Germline assignment: CDR1 LGHNA and CDR2 YSLEER.

To note about this clonotype: Its ends do not fully match the called genes, so a read error is possible. The chain combines TRBV28 with TRBJ2-7; TRBD1 is a possible D gene (6 bases). The tail of the sequence fits TRBJ2-5 better, so the J call may be wrong. Per the germline V gene, CDR1 is MDHEN and CDR2 is SYDVKM. The CDR3 sequence is 17 residues long. The CDR3 loop is CASSSSSTGANQGTQYF. CDR3 sequence (DNA): TGTGCCAGCAGTTCGAGCTCGACAGGTGCCAACCAAGGGACCCAGTACTTC.

This chain uses TRBV12-3 or TRBV12-4 with TRBJ2-1; D ambiguous. With 0 bases removed from V and 9 bases from J, the gap between germline ends came to 6 bases. This CDR3 is built from 12 residues. The chain's CDR3 is CASSLALGEQFF. The CDR3 DNA sequence: TGTGCCAGCAGTTTAGCTCTAGGTGAGCAGTTCTTC.

The sample holds a few counts of this clonotype. V is TRBV6-2 or TRBV6-3 and J is TRBJ2-5; no clear D. The germline V gene has CDR1 MNHEY and CDR2 SVGEGT. Trimming pared 7 bases from V and 5 bases from J, leaving 14 bases between. This CDR3 comprises 13 residues. The CDR3 loop reads CASNPAGVETQYF. The CDR3 DNA sequence: TGTGCCAGCAACCCAGCTGGCGTGGAGACCCAGTACTTC.

The V call is TRBV20-1, the J call TRBJ2-5; a possible D gene is TRBD1 (7 bases). Trimming pared 6 bases from V and 1 base from J, leaving 21 bases between. The CDR3 is 16 amino acids. Germline V gene sequence: CDR1 DFQATT, CDR2 SNEGSKA (reference sequence). CDR3 coding DNA: TGCAGTGCCCAGAGTGGGGCAGGGGGGCCCCAAGAGACCCAGTACTTC. It specifies CSAQSGAGGPQETQYF.

The V and J genes are TRBV5-6 and TRBJ2-5; D possibly corresponds to TRBD2 (7 bases). The CDR3 is 14 residues long. V was trimmed by 0 bases and J by 6 bases, leaving 12 bases between them. CDR1 is SGHDT, CDR2 YYEEEE, per germline. DNA for the CDR3: TGTGCCAGCAGCTTGGCGGGGGGCAAGAAGACCCAGTACTTC. Translating it yields CASSLAGGKKTQYF.